This T cell receptor beta chain stems from a study of cytomegalovirus exposure and HLA in healthy donors. 60 Vbeta and 13 Jbeta primers were used in PCR. Some clones are missing from TCRdb's copy, which holds only in-frame ones; the method was immunoSEQ multiplex PCR. The table records over 200,000 clones, about 75% of them present only once. Germline CDR1 LNHDA, CDR2 SQIVND (reference sequence). V gave up 4 bases and J gave up 0 bases; unmatched junction bases: 6. CDR3 size: 15 residues. This clone has more than one count but fewer than ten. Sequenced: PBMCs. The receptor's source is a woman aged 25 to 39 in good health and CMV-seronegative. This chain joins TRBV19 and TRBJ2-7, with 7 positions matching TRBD2. CDR3 sequence (DNA): TGTGCCAGTAGTAAGAGCGGGATTAACTCCTACGAGCAGTACTTC. Protein: CASSKSGINSYEQYF.